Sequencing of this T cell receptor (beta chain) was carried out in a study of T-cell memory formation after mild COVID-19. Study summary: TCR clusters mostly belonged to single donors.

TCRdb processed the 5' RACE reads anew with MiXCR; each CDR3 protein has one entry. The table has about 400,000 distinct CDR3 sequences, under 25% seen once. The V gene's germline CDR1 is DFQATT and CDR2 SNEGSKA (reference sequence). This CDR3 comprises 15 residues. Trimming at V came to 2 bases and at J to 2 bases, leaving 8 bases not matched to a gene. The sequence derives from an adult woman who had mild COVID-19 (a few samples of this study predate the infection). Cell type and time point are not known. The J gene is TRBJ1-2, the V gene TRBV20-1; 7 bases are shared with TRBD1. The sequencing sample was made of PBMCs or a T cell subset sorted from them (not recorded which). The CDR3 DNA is TGCAGTGCTAGACCAGGGACAGCCCAGAACTATGGCTACACCTTC. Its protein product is CSARPGTAQNYGYTF.